Sequencing of this TCR beta chain was carried out in a study of blood T cell repertoires in COVID-19. Study in general: Specimens from acute and convalescent COVID-19 originated in the United States, Italy and Spain.

There are 15 residues in the CDR3. V was trimmed by 7 bases and J by 4 bases, leaving 19 bases between them. Germline V gene data show CDR1 as SGHNT and CDR2 as YENEEA. Only in-frame clones appear in the TCRdb table, and some are missing; sequencing was by immunoSEQ multiplex PCR. The sample consists of roughly 200,000 clones, 82% of them appearing once. This receptor was taken from a woman aged 55-75 years with acute COVID-19. Input material: PBMCs or T cells enriched from blood (not recorded which). The chain uses TRBV11-3 and TRBJ1-1; D gene uncertain. The CDR3: CASTAGYGIGTEAFF. In DNA form, the CDR3 reads TGTGCCAGCACCGCGGGATATGGAATCGGCACTGAAGCTTTCTTT.